The 22 T cell receptor beta chains in this list originate from one sample, sequenced in a study of shared clonotypes between healthy human individuals. Sequencing was performed with immunoSEQ multiplex PCR; in TCRdb, only in-frame clones are kept and a portion is missing. The sample lists fewer than 850,000 clones, about 97% seen once, with less than 0.3% in the top ten. CD45RO-negative, CCR7-positively selected cells formed the naive CD8 fraction, excluding terminally differentiated effector memory CD45RA+ cells. Sequencing was done on a sample of naive CD8+ T cells sorted from blood. The receptors originated from a man aged 30-40 years in good health.

The chain is built from TRBV6-5 and TRBJ2-7; a weak D match, TRBD2 (5 bases). V gave up 4 bases and J gave up 0 bases, with 13 bases separating them. Germline CDR1 MNHEY, CDR2 SVGAGI. CDR3 length: 15 residues. Here the CDR3 DNA reads TGTGCCAGCAGTTCCCTCGGAGCGGACTCCTACGAGCAGTACTTC. Protein: CASSSLGADSYEQYF.

The V call is TRBV4-1, the J call TRBJ2-7, with D perhaps TRBD2 (6 bases). Germline lookup yields CDR1 MGHRA and CDR2 YSYEKL. This CDR3 region has 14 residues. Trimming cost V 2 bases and J 3 bases, with 11 bases left between them. The CDR3 region has the DNA TGCGCCAGCAGCCAAACCGGGACTGGCTACGAGCAGTACTTC. It specifies CASSQTGTGYEQYF.

The chain employs TRBV11-2 and TRBJ2-2; D not resolved. CDR3 length: 14 amino acids. Looked up from germline, CDR1 is SGHAT and CDR2 is FQNNGV. Between the trimmed V and J ends, which lost 2 bases and 7 bases, there was a span of 11 bases. This chain's CDR3 is CASSLTKGHGELFF. In DNA, the CDR3 is TGTGCCAGCAGCTTAACAAAGGGTCACGGGGAGCTGTTTTTT.

The chain carries TRBV14 and TRBJ2-1; the D gene is possibly TRBD2 (5 bases). Germline V gene sequence: CDR1 SGHDN, CDR2 FVKESK. V dropped 6 bases and J dropped 2 bases, with 14 bases sitting between them. The CDR3 has 15 amino acids. Written as DNA, the CDR3 is TGTGCCAGCAGTAGCGCCCAAAATACCTACAATGAGCAGTTCTTC. Amino acid sequence: CASSSAQNTYNEQFF.

A note on this clone: A read error may produce the germline difference seen at one junction end. The CDR3 region is CSAELAGGLGQYF. The CDR3 DNA reads TGCAGCGCTGAACTAGCGGGAGGGTTGGGACAGTACTTC. The rearrangement joins TRBV29-1 to TRBJ2-7; 13 bases line up with TRBD2. The CDR3 is made up of 13 amino acids. Germline loops: CDR1 SQVTM, CDR2 ANQGSEA.

This clone has just one count. Other DNA sequences within the sample encode an identical CDR3. The rearrangement uses TRBV6-5 and TRBJ1-5; tentatively, D is TRBD1 (5 bases). Looked up from germline, CDR1 is MNHEY and CDR2 is SVGAGI. V lost 0 bases and J 2 bases, leaving 5 bases between the germline ends. This CDR3 has 14 amino acids. CDR3 protein: CASSYSQGNQPQHF. As DNA, the CDR3 is TGTGCCAGCAGTTACTCACAGGGCAATCAGCCCCAGCATTTT.

This clone has more than one count but fewer than ten. This chain links TRBV7-9 with TRBJ1-1; no clear D gene. Trimming left V 5 bases short and J 7 bases short, with 20 bases between. The CDR3 is 15 amino acids. Germline V lookup: CDR1 SEHNR, CDR2 FQNEAQ (reference sequence). CDR3 DNA: TGTGCCAGCAGCCCCAGCCGGGTACAGTCTAGTGAAGCTTTCTTT. As protein: CASSPSRVQSSEAFF.

The gene calls are TRBV27 and TRBJ2-2, with no clear D. V shed 6 bases and J shed 4 bases, with 9 bases lying between them. The V gene's germline CDR1 is MNHEY and CDR2 SMNVEV (reference sequence). CDR3 size: 13 residues. CDR3 residues: CASSPGFTGELFF. CDR3 nucleotides: TGTGCCAGCAGCCCCGGGTTCACCGGGGAGCTGTTTTTT.

This clone has only one observation. The CDR3 region has the DNA TGTGCCAGCTCACCGACCGGGACAGGCTACAATGAGCAGTTCTTC. Its protein product is CASSPTGTGYNEQFF. The chain joins TRBV18 to TRBJ2-1, with TRBD1 matching over 8 bases. This CDR3 region has 15 residues. The germline CDR1 and CDR2 sequences are KGHSH and LQKENI. The V and J ends lost 3 bases and 3 bases, in that order; junction bases with no gene match: 4. Looking up the rest from reference TRBV18 and TRBJ2-1 gives the full variable domain: NAGVMQNPRHLVRRRGQEARLRCSPMKGHSHVYWYRQLPEEGLKFMVYLQKENIIDESGMPKERFSAEFPKEGPSILRIQQVVRGDSAAYFCASSPTGTGYNEQFFGPGTRLTVL.

This clone was detected once. The rearrangement joins TRBV5-6 to TRBJ2-4; D is uncertain. The germline V gene has CDR1 SGHDT and CDR2 YYEEEE. This CDR3 is 16 amino acids long. Trimming removed 0 bases at V and 0 bases at J, with 10 bases between. DNA for the CDR3: TGTGCCAGCAGCTTGGTGTTGGACCTAGCCAAAAACATTCAGTACTTC. As protein: CASSLVLDLAKNIQYF.

The count of this clone is one. This chain links TRBV2 with TRBJ1-4; the D is unclear. Germline CDR1 SNHLY, CDR2 FYNNEI. The V and J ends lost 3 bases and 7 bases respectively, with 12 bases between them. The CDR3 has 14 amino acids. As DNA, the CDR3 is TGTGCCAGCAGTGATTGGGATGGGAGTGAAAAACTGTTTTTT. Protein sequence: CASSDWDGSEKLFF.

This clone was seen a single time. The rearrangement uses TRBV9 and TRBJ1-4; no clear D. The V gene's germline CDR1 is SGDLS and CDR2 YYNGEE. V was cut by 3 bases and J by 4 bases, with 7 bases left in between. The CDR3 is 13 amino acids. CDR3 coding DNA: TGTGCCAGCAGCGAAGGGTATAATGAAAAACTGTTTTTT. This translates into CASSEGYNEKLFF. The full variable domain, in which reference TRBV9 and TRBJ1-4 provide the parts outside the CDR3, is DSGVTQTPKHLITATGQRVTLRCSPRSGDLSVYWYQQSLDQGLQFLIQYYNGEERAKGNILERFSAQQFPDLHSELNLSSLELGDSALYFCASSEGYNEKLFFGSGTQLSVL.

The chain joins TRBV29-1 to TRBJ2-7, with D possibly matching TRBD2 (6 bases). This CDR3 comprises 13 residues. V gave up 5 bases and J gave up 0 bases, with 11 bases separating them. Germline loops: CDR1 SQVTM, CDR2 ANQGSEA. Here the CDR3 reads CSVLAESSYEQYF. CDR3 DNA sequence: TGCAGCGTTTTAGCGGAGAGCTCCTACGAGCAGTACTTC.

The rearrangement joins TRBV27 to TRBJ2-3; D tentatively reads TRBD1 or TRBD2 (5 bases each). The V end lost 6 bases, the J end lost 0 bases, and 16 bases lay between the germline ends. CDR1 and CDR2 (germline): MNHEY, SMNVEV (reference sequence). There are 16 residues in the CDR3. The CDR3 protein is CASSPNRGPSTDTQYF. The CDR3, as DNA: TGTGCCAGCAGCCCGAATCGGGGACCTAGCACAGATACGCAGTATTTT.

This clone showed up just once. This rearrangement joins TRBV7-9 to TRBJ1-2, with unresolved D. CDR3 size: 14 residues. CDR1 is SEHNR and CDR2 is FQNEAQ in the germline V gene (reference sequence). The V gene lost 5 bases and the J gene lost 4 bases, with 14 bases spanning the gap. The CDR3 sequence is CASSGRHYVYGYTF. In nucleotides, the CDR3 is TGTGCCAGCAGCGGAAGACACTATGTCTATGGCTACACCTTC.

The genes are TRBV7-9 and TRBJ2-5, with 7 positions matching TRBD1. Germline CDR1 SEHNR, CDR2 FQNEAQ (reference sequence). V was pared by 8 bases and J by 4 bases, with 7 bases of the junction left unmatched. The CDR3 runs to 13 residues. For the CDR3, the DNA is TGTGCCAGCGGACCTCGGACAGGAGAGACCCAGTACTTC. The encoded protein is CASGPRTGETQYF.

The chain links TRBV11-2 to TRBJ2-7; 7 bases match TRBD2. This CDR3 region has 16 residues. With 1 base clipped from V and 2 bases from J, the junction kept 8 bases outside the gene matches. In germline, CDR1 is SGHAT, CDR2 FQNNGV. The CDR3 DNA follows: TGTGCCAGCAGCTTAGTAACGCGGGAGAGTCCCTACGAGCAGTACTTC. Protein product: CASSLVTRESPYEQYF.

The rearrangement links TRBV7-9 to TRBJ2-5; TRBD1 is a possible D gene (5 bases). Deletions cut 4 bases from V and 5 bases from J, with 17 bases between. Per germline, CDR1 SEHNR and CDR2 FQNEAQ (reference sequence). This CDR3 has 15 amino acids. The CDR3 sequence: CASSSPGKDVETQYF. The CDR3 DNA follows: TGTGCCAGCAGCTCCCCAGGGAAAGATGTCGAGACCCAGTACTTC. Drawing the rest from reference TRBV7-9 and TRBJ2-5, the complete variable domain is DTGVSQNPRHKITKRGQNVTFRCDPISEHNRLYWYRQTLGQGPEFLTYFQNEAQLEKSRLLSDRFSAERPKGSFSTLEIQRTEQGDSAMYLCASSSPGKDVETQYFGPGTRLLVL.

The chain is built from TRBV7-9 and TRBJ2-7, with D perhaps matching TRBD1 or TRBD2 (5 bases each). V was clipped by 3 bases and J by 1 base, with 10 bases between them. From germline, CDR1 is SEHNR and CDR2 FQNEAQ (reference sequence). This CDR3 is built from 14 residues. For the CDR3, the DNA is TGTGCCAGCAGCTTCCGGGACGGGTCCTACGAGCAGTACTTC. It translates to CASSFRDGSYEQYF.

V is TRBV2 and J is TRBJ2-7; perhaps TRBD2 as D (5 bases). Germline lookup yields CDR1 SNHLY and CDR2 FYNNEI. The CDR3 length is 14 residues. Trimming stripped 7 bases from V and 3 bases from J, with 16 bases between. In DNA form, the CDR3 reads TGTGCCAGCACCCCGGGGTCAGTCCTCTACGAGCAGTACTTC. Its translation is CASTPGSVLYEQYF. Filled out from reference TRBV2 and TRBJ2-7, the complete variable domain reads EPEVTQTPSHQVTQMGQEVILRCVPISNHLYFYWYRQILGQKVEFLVSFYNNEISEKSEIFDDQFSVERPDGSNFTLKIRSTKLEDSAMYFCASTPGSVLYEQYFGPGTRLTVT.

This clone was seen more than once but under ten times. This chain connects TRBV11-2 to TRBJ2-5; D call uncertain. This CDR3 has 15 amino acids. Germline-derived CDR1 and CDR2 are SGHAT and FQNNGV. V was cut by 1 base and J by 5 bases, with 14 bases left in between. CDR3 sequence: CASSLGGSVLETQYF. The CDR3 nucleotides read TGTGCCAGCAGCTTAGGGGGTAGTGTTTTGGAGACCCAGTACTTC. The full variable domain, with the rest looked up from reference TRBV11-2 and TRBJ2-5, is EAGVAQSPRYKIIEKRQSVAFWCNPISGHATLYWYQQILGQGPKLLIQFQNNGVVDDSQLPKDRFSAERLKGVDSTLKIQPAKLEDSAVYLCASSLGGSVLETQYFGPGTRLLVL.

Notes on this clone: At one boundary the junction diverges from the germline segment, which might be a read error. The V gene is TRBV7-7, the J gene TRBJ2-7; 12 nucleotides match TRBD2. In germline, CDR1 is SSHAT, CDR2 FNYEAQ (reference sequence). The CDR3 has 15 amino acids. The CDR3 sequence: CASSFSTSGSYEQYF. As DNA, the CDR3 is TGTGCTAGCAGCTTTTCGACTAGCGGGAGCTACGAGCAGTACTTC.